The rows below give T cell receptor beta chains drawn from one sample of a study of blood T cell repertoires in COVID-19. TCRdb's copy holds only in-frame clones and misses some; the assay was immunoSEQ multiplex PCR. The sample holds just over 15,000 clones; around 80% are singletons and the top ten take roughly 15%. The sample comprised peripheral blood. All receptors come from a human donor in a cohort sampled during active COVID-19. Each CDR3 is given with its conserved first and last residue. Each record gives: D gene, J gene, V gene, clone size, CDR3 protein, CDR3 DNA. D genes are given only for firm matches. Clone size is shown for a subset of rows, as once, few, many or a class of expanded clone.

TRBD1	TRBJ2-2	TRBV7-9	-	CASSRSPGQAYTGELFF	TGTGCCAGCAGCCGCAGTCCGGGACAGGCATACACCGGGGAGCTGTTTTTT
-	TRBJ2-5	TRBV7-9	-	CASSLDGTSKETQYF	TGTGCCAGCAGCTTAGACGGGACTTCTAAGGAGACCCAGTACTTC
-	TRBJ2-2	TRBV5-5	-	CASSSGRGPPNTGELFF	TGTGCCAGCAGCAGTGGCAGGGGACCTCCTAACACCGGGGAGCTGTTTTTT
TRBD1	TRBJ1-1	TRBV30	-	CAWSHRGLTTEAFF	TGTGCCTGGAGCCACAGGGGGTTGACCACTGAAGCTTTCTTT
-	TRBJ1-1	TRBV19	-	CASSIGTVAEAFF	TGTGCCAGTAGTATAGGAACAGTCGCTGAAGCTTTCTTT
-	TRBJ2-1	TRBV2	-	CASSYLRGYEQFF	TGTGCCAGCAGCTACTTAAGGGGATATGAGCAGTTCTTC
-	TRBJ1-1	TRBV7-8	-	CASSEMGGNTEAFF	TGTGCCAGCAGCGAGATGGGGGGGAACACTGAAGCTTTCTTT
-	TRBJ2-3	TRBV7-2	-	CASSLYAGVSTDTQYF	TGTGCCAGCAGCTTATATGCAGGGGTGAGCACAGATACGCAGTATTTT
TRBD1	TRBJ2-7	TRBV5-4	-	CASSRDRDVYEQYF	TGTGCCAGCAGCCGGGACAGGGATGTTTACGAGCAGTACTTC
-	TRBJ2-7	TRBV5-1	-	CASALGQAYEQYF	TGCGCCAGCGCTCTGGGACAAGCCTACGAGCAGTACTTC
TRBD2	TRBJ2-2	TRBV3-1/TRBV3-2	-	CASSQVLAGLGELFF	TGTGCCAGCAGCCAAGTACTAGCGGGATTGGGGGAGCTGTTTTTT
-	TRBJ1-2	TRBV10-3	-	CAISPQGSGYTF	TGTGCCATCAGTCCACAGGGATCTGGCTACACCTTC
-	TRBJ1-2	TRBV5-4	few	CASSSGRVNGYTF	TGTGCCAGCAGCTCCGGGAGGGTTAATGGCTACACCTTC
-	TRBJ2-2	TRBV7-2	-	CASSFDAVWGRTGELFF	TGTGCCAGCAGCTTCGACGCAGTCTGGGGGCGAACCGGGGAGCTGTTTTTT
-	TRBJ1-1	TRBV3-1/TRBV3-2	-	CASSRTQGNTEAFF	TGTGCCAGCAGCAGAACACAGGGTAACACTGAAGCTTTCTTT
-	TRBJ2-5	TRBV29-1	-	CSVSGGGQETQYF	TGCAGCGTTTCAGGGGGAGGTCAAGAGACCCAGTACTTC
TRBD2	TRBJ2-5	TRBV5-1	-	CASSLAGRGDQETQYF	TGCGCCAGCAGCCTTGCCGGGAGGGGGGACCAAGAGACCCAGTACTTC
TRBD1	TRBJ1-1	TRBV4-3	-	CASSQSGQGLNTEAFF	TGCGCCAGCAGCCAATCGGGACAGGGCTTGAACACTGAAGCTTTCTTT
-	TRBJ1-1	TRBV7-3	-	CASSLQGSTEAFF	TGTGCCAGCAGCTTACAGGGGAGCACTGAAGCTTTCTTT
TRBD2	TRBJ2-2	TRBV28	-	CASSPPGLAGDTGELFF	TGTGCCAGCAGCCCACCAGGACTAGCGGGTGACACCGGGGAGCTGTTTTTT
TRBD1	TRBJ2-7	TRBV5-8	-	CASSLPTGAGYEQYF	TGTGCCAGCAGCTTACCGACAGGGGCTGGCTACGAGCAGTACTTC
-	TRBJ2-5	TRBV6-1	-	CASSEAQGRQETQYF	TGTGCCAGCAGTGAAGCACAGGGAAGGCAAGAGACCCAGTACTTC
-	TRBJ2-5	TRBV29-1	-	CSVETYEAQETQYF	TGCAGCGTGGAGACGTATGAGGCGCAAGAGACCCAGTACTTC
-	TRBJ1-2	TRBV5-1	-	CASSLEATDYGYTF	TGCGCCAGCAGCTTGGAGGCGACTGACTATGGCTACACCTTC
TRBD1	TRBJ1-5	TRBV6-2/TRBV6-3	-	CASSYPTGRGSSNQPQHF	TGTGCCAGCAGTTACCCGACAGGGAGAGGTTCAAGCAATCAGCCCCAGCATTTT
-	TRBJ2-7	TRBV18	once	CASSPRTEGNEQYF	TGTGCCAGCTCACCAAGGACAGAGGGGAACGAGCAGTACTTC
TRBD1	TRBJ2-2	TRBV18	-	CASSRRGSENTGELFF	TGTGCCAGCTCGCGCAGGGGGAGCGAGAACACCGGGGAGCTGTTTTTT
-	TRBJ2-7	TRBV19	-	CASSGIGGKTYEQYF	TGTGCCAGTAGTGGTATTGGAGGGAAGACCTACGAGCAGTACTTC
TRBD1	TRBJ2-7	TRBV7-9	-	CASSSKTGNEQYF	TGTGCCAGCAGCTCAAAGACAGGGAACGAGCAGTACTTC
-	TRBJ2-5	TRBV7-3	-	CASSYREGTQYF	TGTGCCAGCAGTTACAGGGAAGGGACCCAGTACTTC
-	TRBJ1-5	TRBV4-2	-	CASSQSTLRSDSNQPQHF	TGTGCCAGCAGCCAATCAACCTTACGGAGTGATAGCAATCAGCCCCAGCATTTT
-	TRBJ1-2	TRBV28	-	CASSPTGSYGYTF	TGTGCCAGCAGTCCCACAGGTTCCTATGGCTACACCTTC
-	TRBJ1-5	TRBV5-1	few	CASSLQVDQPQHF	TGCGCCAGCAGTCTACAGGTAGATCAGCCCCAGCATTTT